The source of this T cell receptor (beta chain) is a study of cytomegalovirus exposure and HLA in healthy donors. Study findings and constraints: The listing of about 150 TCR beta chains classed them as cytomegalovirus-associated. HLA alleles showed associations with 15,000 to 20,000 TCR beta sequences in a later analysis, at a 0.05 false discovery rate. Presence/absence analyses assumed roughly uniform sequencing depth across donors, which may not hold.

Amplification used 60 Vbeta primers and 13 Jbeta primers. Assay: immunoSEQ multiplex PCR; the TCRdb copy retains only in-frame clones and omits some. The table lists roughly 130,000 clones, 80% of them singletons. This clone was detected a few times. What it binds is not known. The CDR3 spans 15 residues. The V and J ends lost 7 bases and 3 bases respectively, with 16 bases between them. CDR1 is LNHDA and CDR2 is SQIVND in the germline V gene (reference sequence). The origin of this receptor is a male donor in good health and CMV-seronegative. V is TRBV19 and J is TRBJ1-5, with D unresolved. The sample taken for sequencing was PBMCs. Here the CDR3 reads CASNRRTDDNQPQHF. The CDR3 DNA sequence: TGTGCCAGTAACCGGAGGACGGATGACAATCAGCCCCAGCATTTT. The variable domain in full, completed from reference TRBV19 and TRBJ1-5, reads DGGITQSPKYLFRKEGQNVTLSCEQNLNHDAMYWYRQDPGQGLRLIYYSQIVNDFQKGDIAEGYSVSREKKESFPLTVTSAQKNPTAFYLCASNRRTDDNQPQHFGDGTRLSIL.